This is a list of T cell receptor beta chains from one sample in a study of technical replicates of blood from a handful of donors. Profiling relied on immunoSEQ multiplex PCR, and the TCRdb table lists in-frame clones only, not all of them. Of roughly 79,000 clones listed, 90% to 96% are singletons. Sequencing used T cells isolated from PBMCs. The receptors shown here come from a human donor in good health. Each CDR3 is given with its conserved first and last residue. The D gene is left open where the match is weak.

J,V,D,CDR3
TRBJ1-4,TRBV2,.,CASSYSEKLFF
TRBJ2-7,TRBV6-5,TRBD1,CAGSYGTDLDEQYF
TRBJ2-7,TRBV30,.,CAWSVLSYEQYF
TRBJ2-7,TRBV19,.,CASTATGTLGEQYF
TRBJ2-1,TRBV2,.,CASSAWTAPYNEQFF
TRBJ1-1,TRBV18,.,CASSPGQTNTEAFF
TRBJ2-7,TRBV5-6,.,CASSPTGTLYEQYF
TRBJ1-4,TRBV7-2,.,CASSRGTGVKKLFF
TRBJ2-1,TRBV30,TRBD2,CAWSVQLALNEQFF
TRBJ1-1,TRBV6-5,TRBD1,CASSSTGGTEAFF
TRBJ2-1,TRBV15,.,CATSRGVRNEQFF
TRBJ2-5,TRBV29-1,TRBD2,CSVRLASLGETQYF
TRBJ1-5,TRBV25-1,.,CASNRTFFSNQPQHF
TRBJ2-2,TRBV2,.,CASSEDGASNTGELFF
TRBJ1-1,TRBV2,TRBD1,CASSDRGLTEAFF
TRBJ2-7,TRBV28,.,CASRASGTYEQYF
TRBJ1-1,TRBV27,.,CASSFLPGVDTEAFF
TRBJ2-6,TRBV5-6,TRBD1,CASSGGDRVGANVLTF
TRBJ2-5,TRBV25-1,TRBD2,CASGVLSGMYQETQYF
TRBJ2-1,TRBV28,TRBD1,CASSSDRVSYNEQFF
TRBJ1-1,TRBV28,.,CASVGRETEAFF
TRBJ2-5,TRBV7-9,TRBD1,CASSSLDRAETQYF
TRBJ2-1,TRBV7-3,TRBD2,CASSPTSEYNEQFF
TRBJ2-7,TRBV14,.,CASSQEAHGTRDYEQYF
TRBJ2-2,TRBV10-3,.,CAISGSGHLTGELFF
TRBJ1-2,TRBV10-3,TRBD1,CAISVDRGEGYTF
TRBJ2-7,TRBV27,.,CASSLITGYEQYF
TRBJ1-1,TRBV4-3,TRBD1,CASSHNRGVNTEAFF
TRBJ1-1,TRBV7-9,.,CASSLEQAEAFF
TRBJ1-2,TRBV6-5,TRBD1,CASSVTGFGYGYTF
TRBJ2-1,TRBV19,TRBD2,CASSILGREGSNEQFF
TRBJ2-3,TRBV6-5,.,CASSYILSDTQYF
TRBJ1-4,TRBV6-6,TRBD1,CASSGDRGWRREKLFF
TRBJ2-7,TRBV10-3,.,CAIGSVSYEQYF
TRBJ2-1,TRBV7-2,.,CASIAGNLPLANTYNEQFF
TRBJ2-7,TRBV7-2,.,CASSLRVPSYEQYF
TRBJ2-5,TRBV6-1,.,CASSEAAGPQTQYF
TRBJ1-1,TRBV6-5,.,CASSYGEALEAFF
TRBJ2-1,TRBV5-1,.,CASSLEREKDEQFF
TRBJ1-3,TRBV7-3,.,CASSLTSYSGNTIYF
TRBJ2-1,TRBV2,.,CGQGNEQFF
TRBJ1-4,TRBV15,.,CATSRVGGDTTNEKLFF
TRBJ2-7,TRBV2,TRBD2,CASSRGSGRAGEQYF
TRBJ2-2,TRBV9,TRBD2,CASTHGVAGETGELFF
TRBJ2-7,TRBV27,TRBD2,CASSLAGDEQYF
TRBJ2-1,TRBV6-5,TRBD2,CASISLAGSYNEQFF
TRBJ1-4,TRBV10-3,.,CAIRGTSEKLFF
TRBJ2-7,TRBV4-3,TRBD2,CASSQEYGGGFEF
TRBJ2-7,TRBV5-5,TRBD1,CASSLGPGTGWYEQYF
TRBJ2-2,TRBV29-1,.,CSAAVDRTLVETGELFF
TRBJ2-5,TRBV11-2,TRBD2,CASSRAGGWETQYF
TRBJ1-4,TRBV10-3,TRBD1,CAIRGDRVEKLFF
TRBJ2-1,TRBV25-1,.,CASSETSGVGYNEQFF
TRBJ1-1,TRBV12-2,.,CASRLEVSRGRSTEAFF
TRBJ2-7,TRBV6-1,TRBD1,CASSRTGVTYEQYF
TRBJ1-5,TRBV10-3,.,CAIRQGDNSNQPQHF
TRBJ1-5,TRBV9,.,CASSGGGGYSNQPQHF
TRBJ1-2,TRBV27,TRBD1,CASSPAGTGTGYTF
TRBJ1-5,TRBV10-3,.,CAIRWGRIGQPQHF